The text below deals with one T cell receptor beta chain. The antigen is not known. The data were taken from a study of T cell responses to AZD1222 COVID-19 vaccine. Study-level findings and limits: The donor cohort was predominantly white British with a female majority, and clonal diversity may have been underestimated. The study sampled repertoires only after the peak T cell response. Only a handful of AZD1222 recipients were seropositive at baseline.

The CDR3 runs 15 residues. J lost 6 bases, V lost 0 bases, and 4 bases had no gene match. Per the germline V gene, CDR1 is LNHNV and CDR2 is YYDKDF (reference sequence). The data were produced by immunoSEQ multiplex PCR, yet TCRdb's version contains in-frame clones alone and is incomplete. The sample carries over 110,000 clones, 85% to 90% recorded once. Doses given second, at about 4 or about 12 weeks, were pooled. This TCR derives from an adult who received the AZD1222 COVID-19 vaccine. The sequencing here drew on peripheral blood, taken 28 days after the second AZD1222 dose. V gene TRBV15 combines with J gene TRBJ1-2, with 10 bases identical to TRBD1. Here the CDR3 reads CATSRDYGTGDGYTF. CDR3 coding DNA: TGTGCCACCAGCAGAGATTATGGGACAGGGGATGGCTACACCTTC.